These 9 T cell receptor beta chains came from one sample sequenced in a study of T cells in Graves' hyperthyroidism and ophthalmopathy. What was amplified from RNA transcripts were TCR beta CDR3 regions. First-round RT-PCR of the TCR CDR3 relied on the HTBI primer set. One entry per CDR3 protein results from TCRdb running MiXCR on the multiplex PCR reads. The sample includes 750,000 to 900,000 distinct CDR3 sequences, 38% of them seen just once. Sequences were obtained from blood. These receptors all stem from a man aged 18 to 29 with Graves' hyperthyroidism.

This clonotype showed up just a few times. The chain recombines TRBV7-2 with TRBJ2-7, with TRBD2 matching 13 bases. The V gene end was trimmed by 5 bases and the J gene end by 1 base; junction bases not matched to a gene: 8. CDR3 size: 17 residues. Germline V gene sequence: CDR1 SGHTA, CDR2 FQGNSA. The CDR3 bases are TGTGCCAGCAGCGAACGGACTAGCGGGAGATTGTCCTACGAGCAGTACTTC. This encodes CASSERTSGRLSYEQYF.

A few counts support this clonotype. CDR3 in DNA: TGCAGTGCTAGAGATCTAGGGGGGAACAATCAGCCCCAGCATTTT. It specifies CSARDLGGNNQPQHF. The chain links TRBV20-1 to TRBJ1-5; D might be TRBD1 (6 bases). Germline V CDR1 and CDR2: DFQATT, SNEGSKA (reference sequence). CDR3 length: 15 residues. V was pared by 0 bases and J by 3 bases, with 12 bases between.

The chain is built from TRBV3-1 and TRBJ1-2; no reliable D call. This CDR3 contains 14 residues. Germline CDR1 LGHDT, CDR2 YNNKEL (reference sequence). The ends were cut back, 1 base at V and 7 bases at J, with 13 bases in the middle. The CDR3 bases are TGTGCCAGCAGCCAAGGATCACAGAGGAGTGGCTACACCTTC. Translation gives CASSQGSQRSGYTF.

This clonotype was seen ten or more times. This chain connects TRBV19 to TRBJ1-1; D ambiguous. Germline CDR1 is LNHDA and CDR2 is SQIVND (reference sequence). The CDR3 has 13 residues. V lost 4 bases to trimming and J lost 5 bases, with 11 bases between them. The chain's CDR3 is CASSTELGTEAFF. CDR3 sequence (DNA): TGTGCCAGTAGTACCGAGCTGGGGACTGAAGCTTTCTTT.

This rearrangement joins TRBV7-9 to TRBJ1-2; maybe TRBD1 (6 bases). Between the trimmed V and J ends, which lost 6 bases and 6 bases, there was a span of 20 bases. Per the germline V gene, CDR1 is SEHNR and CDR2 is FQNEAQ (reference sequence). This CDR3 has 15 residues. CDR3 protein: CASSSIQGFPDGYTF. For the CDR3, the DNA is TGTGCCAGCAGTTCTATACAGGGCTTTCCCGATGGCTACACCTTC.

This clonotype was counted at least ten times. The rearrangement uses TRBV20-1 and TRBJ2-7, with 10 bases aligning to TRBD1. From germline, CDR1 is DFQATT and CDR2 SNEGSKA (reference sequence). The V gene end was trimmed by 6 bases and the J gene end by 6 bases; junction bases not matched to a gene: 5. The CDR3 loop spans 12 amino acids. CDR3 coding DNA: TGCAGTGCGCCGGGACAGGGGTTCGAGCAGTACTTC. Amino acid sequence: CSAPGQGFEQYF.

About this clonotype: Compared with germline, one end of the junction differs, possibly owing to a read error. V is TRBV10-3 and J is TRBJ1-1; 8 positions match TRBD1. The CDR3 has 16 amino acids. The germline CDR1 and CDR2 sequences are ENHRY and SYGVKD. Written as DNA, the CDR3 is TGTGCCAGCAGTTCCCCTTGGAGGACAGGGAACACTGAAGCTTTATTT. Its protein is CASSSPWRTGNTEALF.

This chain connects TRBV14 to TRBJ2-7; the D is unclear. With 4 bases removed from V and 5 bases from J, the gap between germline ends came to 6 bases. Germline CDR1 is SGHDN and CDR2 is FVKESK. The CDR3 runs to 11 residues. This CDR3 is CASSPPHEQYF. As DNA, the CDR3 is TGTGCCAGCAGCCCGCCCCACGAGCAGTACTTC.

The chain links TRBV7-2 to TRBJ2-3; unclear D gene. This CDR3 has 12 amino acids. Trimming removed 5 bases at V and 4 bases at J, with 7 bases between. Germline V gene sequence: CDR1 SGHTA, CDR2 FQGNSA. The DNA for the CDR3 is TGTGCCAGCAGCCTTTGGGCAGATACGCAGTATTTT. Its protein product is CASSLWADTQYF.